This TCR beta chain came from a study of blood T cell repertoires in COVID-19. Overall study: T cells, B-cell-depleted T cells, or PBMCs provided the cDNA or gDNA that served as material.

Produced via immunoSEQ multiplex PCR; TCRdb's table is partial and in-frame only. The sample consists of 500,000 to 600,000 clones, 85% to 90% of them appearing once. Germline CDR1 reads KGHSH; CDR2 reads LQKENI. With 1 base clipped from V and 6 bases from J, the junction kept 11 bases outside the gene matches. The CDR3 runs 17 residues. The receptor was derived from a woman in her fifties or sixties with COVID-19, enrolled during active disease. Sequenced material: peripheral blood. The chain couples TRBV18 to TRBJ2-2; 7 nucleotides align to TRBD1. The chain's CDR3 is CASSPRTTGYWAGELFF. Written as DNA, the CDR3 is TGTGCCAGCTCACCACGGACGACAGGGTATTGGGCCGGGGAGCTGTTTTTT.